The TCR beta chain described here comes from a study of CD8+ T cells in alopecia areata. On the study more broadly: Disease severity was quantified as SALT score of affected scalp area.

Once RNA had been extracted, it was reverse transcribed into cDNA to act as the sequencing template. Assay used: immunoSEQ multiplex PCR; TCRdb lists only in-frame clones, some missing. The data hold about 180,000 clones, with approximately 51% observed a single time. Turning to this clone: The antigen is undetermined.

This sample's treatment: oral pan-JAK inhibitor, 5-10 mg twice daily. It was from alopecia areata patients that lesional scalp punch biopsies and peripheral blood were collected. Overall study results and limits: In scalp, tofacitinib significantly decreased clonality and expanded CD8+ clones among the top 100.

The germline CDR1 and CDR2 sequences are SGHRS and YFSETQ. Deletions cut 4 bases from V and 6 bases from J, with 14 bases between. The CDR3 totals 13 residues. The clonotype comes from a human donor with alopecia areata. This rearrangement joins TRBV5-1 to TRBJ2-7; D is possibly TRBD2 (6 bases). Sequenced here: CD8+ T cells sorted from blood, sampled at week 52, from a patient treated with tofacitinib. The CDR3 here is CASSRDFRSEQYF. CDR3 coding DNA: TGCGCCAGCAGCCGGGACTTCAGGTCCGAGCAGTACTTC.